The 2 T cell receptor beta chains presented below share a single source sample, sequenced in a study of OX40 agonist ivuxolimab in advanced cancers. Data came from immunoSEQ multiplex PCR; TCRdb stores just in-frame clones and leaves some out. There are 55,000 to 80,000 clones in the sample; roughly 90% occur only once, and 0.5% to 0.75% lies in the top ten. Sequencing was performed on CD4+ or CD8+ T cells sorted from blood, taken in a trial of the OX40 agonist ivuxolimab. These receptors all come from an adult with an advanced solid tumor such as melanoma, head and neck, liver or kidney cancer.

This chain uses TRBV19 with TRBJ1-6, with 8 positions matching TRBD1. This CDR3 has 16 residues. With 0 bases clipped from V and 5 bases from J, the junction kept 3 bases outside the gene matches. The germline V gene has CDR1 LNHDA and CDR2 SQIVND (reference sequence). The chain's CDR3 is CASSIEMDRDNSPLHF. As DNA, the CDR3 is TGTGCCAGTAGTATAGAGATGGACAGGGATAATTCACCCCTCCACTTT.

This chain links TRBV12-5 with TRBJ1-1, with 10 positions matching TRBD1. Per germline, CDR1 LGHNT and CDR2 FRNRAP. Unmatched junction bases numbered 7, after V lost 5 bases and J lost 1 base. The CDR3 is 16 residues long. The CDR3 DNA reads TGTGCTAGTGGTCCCCTGGGACAGGGGAGGAACACTGAAGCTTTCTTT. It specifies CASGPLGQGRNTEAFF. Filled out from reference TRBV12-5 and TRBJ1-1, the complete variable domain reads DARVTQTPRHKVTEMGQEVTMRCQPILGHNTVFWYRQTMMQGLELLAYFRNRAPLDDSGMPKDRFSAEMPDATLATLKIQPSEPRDSAVYFCASGPLGQGRNTEAFFGQGTRLTVV.